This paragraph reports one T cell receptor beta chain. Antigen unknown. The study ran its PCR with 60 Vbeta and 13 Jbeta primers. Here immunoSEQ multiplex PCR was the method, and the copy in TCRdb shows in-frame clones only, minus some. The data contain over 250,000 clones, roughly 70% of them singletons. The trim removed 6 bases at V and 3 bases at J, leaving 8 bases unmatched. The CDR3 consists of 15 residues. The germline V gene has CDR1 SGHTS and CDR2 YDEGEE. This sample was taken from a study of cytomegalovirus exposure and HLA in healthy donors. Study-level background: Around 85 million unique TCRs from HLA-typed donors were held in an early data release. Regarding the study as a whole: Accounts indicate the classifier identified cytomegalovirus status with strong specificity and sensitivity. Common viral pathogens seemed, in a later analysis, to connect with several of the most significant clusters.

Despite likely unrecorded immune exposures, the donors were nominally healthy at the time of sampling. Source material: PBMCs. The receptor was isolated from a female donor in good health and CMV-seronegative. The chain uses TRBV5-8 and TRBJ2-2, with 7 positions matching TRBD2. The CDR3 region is CASITGGPHTGELFF. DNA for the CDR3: TGTGCCAGCATTACGGGGGGACCGCACACCGGGGAGCTGTTTTTT.